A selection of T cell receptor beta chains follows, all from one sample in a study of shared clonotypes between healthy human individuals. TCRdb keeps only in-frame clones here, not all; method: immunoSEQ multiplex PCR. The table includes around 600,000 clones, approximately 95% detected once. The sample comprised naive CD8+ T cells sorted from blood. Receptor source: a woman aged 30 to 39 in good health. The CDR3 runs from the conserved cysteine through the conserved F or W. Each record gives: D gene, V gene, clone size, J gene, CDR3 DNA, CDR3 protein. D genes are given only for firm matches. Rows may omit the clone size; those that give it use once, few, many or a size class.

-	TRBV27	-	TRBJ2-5	TGTGCCAGCAGTAGAAACGGGGGCCTATCAGAGACCCAGTACTTC	CASSRNGGLSETQYF
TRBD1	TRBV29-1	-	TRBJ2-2	TGCAGCGTTGGATGGGACAGGTATCGGCCCGGGGAGCTGTTTTTT	CSVGWDRYRPGELFF
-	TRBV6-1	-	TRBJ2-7	TGTGCCAGCTCACGGACACCCTCCTACGAGCAGTACTTC	CASSRTPSYEQYF
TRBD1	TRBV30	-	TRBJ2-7	TGTGCCTGGAGTCCTCCGGGACAGGCACCCTACGAGCAGTACTTC	CAWSPPGQAPYEQYF
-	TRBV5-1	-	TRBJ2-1	TGCGCCAGCAGCTTGCGTTCACTATCTGAGCAGTTCTTC	CASSLRSLSEQFF
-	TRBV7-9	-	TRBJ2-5	TGTGCCAGCAGCTTAGGACTAGAAGAGACCCAGTACTTC	CASSLGLEETQYF
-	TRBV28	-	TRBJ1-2	TGTGCCAGCAGTTTAGAGGGTTTCTTCTATGGCTACACCTTC	CASSLEGFFYGYTF
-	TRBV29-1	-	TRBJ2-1	TGCAGCGTTGTCGGGATGCAGGGCGGTGATGAGCAGTTCTTC	CSVVGMQGGDEQFF
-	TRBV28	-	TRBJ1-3	TGTGCCAGCAGTTTAGTCCGAGGGGGGAGCTCTGGAAACACCATATATTTT	CASSLVRGGSSGNTIYF
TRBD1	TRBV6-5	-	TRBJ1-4	TGTGCCAGCAGTCAGGACAGGGGAGGTGAAAAACTGTTTTTT	CASSQDRGGEKLFF
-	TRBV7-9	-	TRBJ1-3	TGTGCCAGCAGCCGACAGAGTTCTGGAAACACCATATATTTT	CASSRQSSGNTIYF
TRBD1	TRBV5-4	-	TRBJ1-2	TGTGCCGGACAGGGTGGCCAGGGTGGCTACACCTTC	CAGQGGQGGYTF
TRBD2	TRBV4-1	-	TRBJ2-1	TGCGCCAGCAGCCAATTGTTGAAACTAGCGGGAGGGAGATTCTACAATGAGCAGTTCTTC	CASSQLLKLAGGRFYNEQFF
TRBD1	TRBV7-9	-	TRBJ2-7	TGTGCCAGCAGCTTAGCGACAGGGGCAGACTACGAGCAGTACTTC	CASSLATGADYEQYF
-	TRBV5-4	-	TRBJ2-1	TGTGCCAGCAGCTTGGGGGTTCCGGAAGGGCAGTTCTTC	CASSLGVPEGQFF
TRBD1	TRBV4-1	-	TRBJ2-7	TGCGCCAGCAGCCGGGGGGGGACAGGGAGCGAGCAGTACTTC	CASSRGGTGSEQYF
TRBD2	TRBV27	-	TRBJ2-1	TGTGCCAGCAAGTCCGGGACTAGCGCTTACAATGAGCAGTTCTTC	CASKSGTSAYNEQFF
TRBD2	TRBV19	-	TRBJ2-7	TGTGCCAGTAGCGCCTCTAGCGGGAGTGGATACGAGCAGTACTTC	CASSASSGSGYEQYF
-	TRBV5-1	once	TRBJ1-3	TGCGCCAGCAGCTTGGCCCCAGGCTCTGGAAACACCATATATTTT	CASSLAPGSGNTIYF
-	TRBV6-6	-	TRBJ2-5	TGTGCCAGCAGTTACGGAAGCGCGGAGACCCAGTACTTC	CASSYGSAETQYF
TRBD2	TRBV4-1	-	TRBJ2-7	TGCGCCAGCAGCCAAGGTGCTAGCGGATCCTACGAGCAGTACTTC	CASSQGASGSYEQYF
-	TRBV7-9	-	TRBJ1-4	TGTGCCAGCAGCTCTCTAACGTTCGAAAAACTGTTTTTT	CASSSLTFEKLFF
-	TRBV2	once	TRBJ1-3	TGTGCCAGCAGTGAAGTGGGATGGGACACCATATATTTT	CASSEVGWDTIYF
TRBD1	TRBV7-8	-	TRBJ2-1	TGTGCCAGCAGCCACAGAGAGGACAGGGTAGATAATGAGCAGTTCTTC	CASSHREDRVDNEQFF
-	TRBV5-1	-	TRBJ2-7	TGCGCCAGCAGCGCCTTAGAGCTCAACTACGAGCAGTACTTC	CASSALELNYEQYF
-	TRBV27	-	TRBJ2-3	TGTGCCACCCCGAGGAATACGCAGTATTTT	CATPRNTQYF
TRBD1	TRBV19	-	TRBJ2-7	TGTGCCAGTAGTCCGGGACAGGAGTCTTCCGAGCAGTACTTC	CASSPGQESSEQYF
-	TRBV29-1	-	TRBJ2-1	TGCAGCGTTGAACTAGCGCGCAATGAGCAGTTCTTC	CSVELARNEQFF
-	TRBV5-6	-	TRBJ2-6	TGTGCCAGCAGCCAACTAACAGGGATCGGGGCCAACGTCCTGACTTTC	CASSQLTGIGANVLTF
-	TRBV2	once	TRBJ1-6	TGTGCCAGCAGCGACAGTTCACCCCTCCACTTT	CASSDSSPLHF
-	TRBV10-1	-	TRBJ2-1	TGCGCCAGCAGTGACTACAGGGTAGACAATGAGCAGTTCTTC	CASSDYRVDNEQFF
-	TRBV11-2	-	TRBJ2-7	TGTGCCAGCAGCTTAGCTTGGGCGGTCTACGAGCAGTACTTC	CASSLAWAVYEQYF
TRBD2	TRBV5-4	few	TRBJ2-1	TGTGCCAGCAGCAGTGGTTTTAGCGGGATATATGAGCAGTTCTTC	CASSSGFSGIYEQFF
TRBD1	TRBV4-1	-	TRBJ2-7	TGCGCCAGCAGCCATCCGGGACAGGGCATCTACGAGCAGTACTTC	CASSHPGQGIYEQYF
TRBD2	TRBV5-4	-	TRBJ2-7	TGTGCCAGCAGCTTCGGTAAGCGGGGCTACGAGCAGTACTTC	CASSFGKRGYEQYF
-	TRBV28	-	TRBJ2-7	TGTGCCAGCAGTTTCAACGACGGCTACGAGCAGTACTTC	CASSFNDGYEQYF
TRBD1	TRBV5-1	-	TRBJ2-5	TGCGCCAGCAGCTTGTCCCGGGACAGGGAGGGCGAAGAGACCCAGTACTTC	CASSLSRDREGEETQYF
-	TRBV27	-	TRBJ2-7	TGTGCCAGCGGCGGTGACTCCTACGAGCAGTACTTC	CASGGDSYEQYF
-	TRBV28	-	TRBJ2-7	TGTGCCAGCAGTCCCCGACGGGGGACCTACGAGCAGTACTTC	CASSPRRGTYEQYF
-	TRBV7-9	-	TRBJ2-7	TGTGCCAGCAGCTTAGTTCCGGGTGGGTCCTACGAGCAGTACTTC	CASSLVPGGSYEQYF
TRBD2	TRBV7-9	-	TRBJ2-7	TGTGCCAGCACCGAGCGGGGGGCCCCCTACGAGCAGTACTTC	CASTERGAPYEQYF
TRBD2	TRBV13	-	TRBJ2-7	TGTGCCAGCAGCTTAACTCCTGGACTAGCGGGAGTTGGGGAGCAGTACTTC	CASSLTPGLAGVGEQYF
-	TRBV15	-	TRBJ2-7	TGTGCCACCAGCGGGGGTTTAGGGTACGAGCAGTACTTC	CATSGGLGYEQYF
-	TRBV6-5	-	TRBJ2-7	TGTGCCAGCAGTACTGGCTACGAGCAGTACTTC	CASSTGYEQYF
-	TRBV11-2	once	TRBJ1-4	TGTGCCAGCAGCCCCGGGACTCAACTGGTGGAAAAACTGTTTTTT	CASSPGTQLVEKLFF